Listed below are T cell receptor beta chains from one sample, sequenced in a study of T cells after somatic rescue of genetic block. Assay used: immunoSEQ multiplex PCR; TCRdb lists only in-frame clones, some missing. The sample carries approximately 9,800 clones, just under 75% recorded once. Sequencing input: peripheral blood mononuclear cells (PBMCs). The origin of the receptors is a boy under 18. Both conserved end residues are part of each CDR3. Fields, in order: D gene, J gene, V gene, clone size, CDR3 DNA, CDR3 protein. The D gene is left open where the match is weak. Some rows have no size entry. The others give once, few or many, or a class for an expanded clone.

>TRBD2|TRBJ2-7|TRBV7-9|NA
TGTGCCAGCAGCTCCGTGGCGGGAGGGGAGGACGAGCAGTACTTC
CASSSVAGGEDEQYF
>NA|TRBJ2-2|TRBV6-5|NA
TGTGCCAGCAGGGGGAAGAGGGGATTCGGGGAGCTGTTTTTT
CASRGKRGFGELFF
>TRBD1|TRBJ1-3|TRBV7-9|NA
TGTGCCAGCAGCTTAGAGTGGACAGGAACCCTGGGGCTTGATTTT
CASSLEWTGTLGLDF
>TRBD1|TRBJ2-5|TRBV6-5|NA
TGTGCCAGCAGGAGGGACAGGGGGCGAGGGACCCAGTACTTC
CASRRDRGRGTQYF
>TRBD1|TRBJ2-2|TRBV10-3|NA
TGTGCCATCAGTGCCGGGACAGGGGACCCATTAGGGGAAACCGGGGAGCTGTTTTTT
CAISAGTGDPLGETGELFF
>NA|TRBJ2-7|TRBV7-2|NA
TGTGCCAGCAGCTTAGACTTCAGGGACGGAGAGCAGTACTTC
CASSLDFRDGEQYF
>NA|TRBJ2-2|TRBV21-1|NA
TGTGCCAGCAGGTCGGGGGGGCCCGGGGAGCTGTTTTTT
CASRSGGPGELFF
>NA|TRBJ2-3|TRBV7-9|NA
TGTGCCAGCAGCTTCGGTAGCCTCAATACGCAGTATTTT
CASSFGSLNTQYF
>NA|TRBJ2-7|TRBV19|NA
TGTGCCAGCCGAAAGGGGAGCTCCTACGAGCAGTACTTC
CASRKGSSYEQYF
>NA|TRBJ2-3|TRBV5-1|NA
TGCGCCAGCAGGGATACAGGTCGCACAGATACGCAGTATTTT
CASRDTGRTDTQYF
>NA|TRBJ2-1|TRBV19|NA
TGTGCCAGTAGTATAGCCAGGGGCCCTTACAATGAGCAGTTCTTC
CASSIARGPYNEQFF
>NA|TRBJ1-4|TRBV10-3|NA
TGTGCCATCAGGGCAGGTCAGAATGAAAAACTGTTTTTT
CAIRAGQNEKLFF
>NA|TRBJ1-2|TRBV28|NA
TGTGCCAGCAGTTTACGTGGTCACTATGGCTACACCTTC
CASSLRGHYGYTF
>NA|TRBJ1-3|TRBV7-9|NA
TGTGCCAGCAGCTCTCTTCCTGGGGGCAGAAACACCATATATTTT
CASSSLPGGRNTIYF
>NA|TRBJ2-5|TRBV7-9|NA
TGTGCCAGCAGCTCTCCAGGGGCGCCGGGCCAAGAGACCCAGTACTTC
CASSSPGAPGQETQYF
>TRBD2|TRBJ2-4|TRBV28|NA
TGTGCCAGCAGTCTAGCACTAGCGGGAAGGGACATTCAGTACTTC
CASSLALAGRDIQYF
>NA|TRBJ2-2|TRBV11-2|NA
TGTGCCAGCAGCTTAGCCTCCGGGGCGAACACCGGGGAGCTGTTTTTT
CASSLASGANTGELFF
>TRBD1|TRBJ2-7|TRBV27|NA
TGTGCCAGCAGTTTAGGACAGGGAAAAGCATTCGAGCAGTACTTC
CASSLGQGKAFEQYF
>NA|TRBJ2-1|TRBV9|NA
TGTGCCAGCAGCGTAGGGCACAGCTCCTACAATGAGCAGTTCTTC
CASSVGHSSYNEQFF
>TRBD2|TRBJ2-1|TRBV28|medium-sized
TGTGCCAGCAGTTGGACTAGCGGGAGTTGGAACAATGAGCAGTTCTTC
CASSWTSGSWNNEQFF
>NA|TRBJ1-6|TRBV5-4|medium-sized
TGTGCCAGCAGCTTGGGGGTCAGGGCTTCACCCCTCCACTTT
CASSLGVRASPLHF
>TRBD1|TRBJ2-5|TRBV5-4|NA
TGTGCCAGCAGCCGGACAGGGAGTAAAGAGACCCAGTACTTC
CASSRTGSKETQYF
>NA|TRBJ1-6|TRBV7-6|few
TGTGCCAGCAGCAAGACAGAGGTCCCACATTCACCCCTCCACTTT
CASSKTEVPHSPLHF
>NA|TRBJ2-7|TRBV5-5|NA
TGTGCCAGCAGCTTGGAGGGTGGAGGTTTC
CASSLEGGGF
>NA|TRBJ1-2|TRBV18|NA
TGTGCCAGCTCACCGGGGCAGGCGGCTTACTATGGCTACACCTTC
CASSPGQAAYYGYTF
>NA|TRBJ2-1|TRBV28|NA
TGTGCCAGCAGTTCCCCTAGCGTTTACAATGAGCAGTTCTTC
CASSSPSVYNEQFF
>NA|TRBJ1-6|TRBV19|once
TGTGCCAGTAGTCCCAACCCGCCTCAGGTTCATAATTCACCCCTCCACTTT
CASSPNPPQVHNSPLHF
>TRBD1|TRBJ2-7|TRBV30|once
TGTGCCTGGAGTTCCGCCGGGACAGGGGTTAACGAGCAGTACTTC
CAWSSAGTGVNEQYF
>NA|TRBJ1-5|TRBV28|NA
TGTGCCAGCAGTTTAAAGGGGAGAGGCAATCAGCCCCAGCATTTT
CASSLKGRGNQPQHF
>TRBD2|TRBJ2-1|TRBV6-5|NA
TGTGCCAGCAGTTACAGGACTAGGAACAATGAGCAGTTCTTC
CASSYRTRNNEQFF
>TRBD2|TRBJ2-3|TRBV10-3|NA
TGTGCCATCAGTGGGACTAGCGGGAGGCCGGGGAGCACAGATACGCAGTATTTT
CAISGTSGRPGSTDTQYF
>NA|TRBJ1-6|TRBV6-5|NA
TGTGCCAGCAGTTACTCGAGACAGTCGTCCTATTCACCCCTCCACTTT
CASSYSRQSSYSPLHF
>NA|TRBJ1-2|TRBV6-1|NA
TGTGCCAGCAGTGGAGGGACGGTCTATGGCTACACCTTC
CASSGGTVYGYTF
>NA|TRBJ1-2|TRBV11-3|few
TGTGCCAGCAGCTCCTCTCAGTGGGCTCCCAGCTATGGCTACACCTTC
CASSSSQWAPSYGYTF
>NA|TRBJ1-4|TRBV25-1|NA
TGTGCCAGCAGTGATCTTGGACAGCAAAAACTGTTTTTT
CASSDLGQQKLFF
>NA|TRBJ2-7|TRBV21-1|once
TGTGCCAGCAGCAAAGCGCGGGGACTAGCGGGAGGGCCCTCCTACGAGCAGTACTTC
CASSKARGLAGGPSYEQYF
>NA|TRBJ2-1|TRBV7-8|NA
TGTGCCAGCAGCTTAGGGGCTCTAGGGGCCCCCTACAATGAGCAGTTCTTC
CASSLGALGAPYNEQFF
>TRBD2|TRBJ2-2|TRBV2|NA
TGTGCCAGCAGCCCTTTAGCGGGACGCGACACCGGGGAGCTGTTTTTT
CASSPLAGRDTGELFF
>TRBD1|TRBJ1-2|TRBV6-5|few
TGTGCCAGCAGTTACTCGGGGACAGGGGGCCTTCATGGCTACACCTTC
CASSYSGTGGLHGYTF
>TRBD2|TRBJ2-3|TRBV7-2|once
TGTGCCAGCAGCGTAAATTCCCGGACTAGCGGGTCCAAAGATACGCAGTATTTT
CASSVNSRTSGSKDTQYF
>NA|TRBJ2-2|TRBV7-3|NA
TGTGCCAGCGGAATAGCGGTTATCGGGGGCACCGGGGAGCTGTTTTTT
CASGIAVIGGTGELFF
>NA|TRBJ2-7|TRBV10-3|NA
TGTGCCATCAGTGAGCGTCAGGGGGGCCACGAGCAGTACTTC
CAISERQGGHEQYF
>NA|TRBJ1-2|TRBV5-6|few
TGTGCCAGGAGCCCAGGGACCCATGGCTACACCTTC
CARSPGTHGYTF
>NA|TRBJ2-2|TRBV28|NA
TGTGCCAGCGGACAGTACTTCATGGAGCTGTTTTTT
CASGQYFMELFF
>TRBD1|TRBJ2-2|TRBV18|NA
TGTGCCAGCTCGCCCAACCCGGGACAGGGCGGCGGGGAGCTGTTTTTT
CASSPNPGQGGGELFF